This T cell receptor beta chain was sequenced in a study of regulatory dendritic cells for organ transplantation. The study, taken as a whole, reports: Memory CD8+ T cells were the most oligoclonal; naive cells were highly diverse. Memory CD8+ clonal expansion seemed more limited with regulatory than mature dendritic cells. Between individuals, the alloreactive memory CD8+ T cell pool differed considerably.

Profiling relied on immunoSEQ multiplex PCR, and the TCRdb table lists in-frame clones only, not all of them. The sample has 12,000 or so clones; around 66% are singletons. Memory T cells were CD45RO+, naive were CD45RA+, sorted by FACS. Germline-derived CDR1 and CDR2 are LNHNV and YYDKDF (reference sequence). This CDR3 spans 15 amino acids. Trimming removed 3 bases from V and 6 bases from J; junction bases left unmatched: 5. In regard to this clone: What it binds is not known.

Sequenced sample: memory CD8+ T cells from blood. This sample's subset: CD45RO+ memory T cells. The V call is TRBV15, the J call TRBJ1-4, with 9 bases that match TRBD1. The sequence was collected from a human donor in good health. CDR3 sequence: CATSSPDRGDEKLFF. The CDR3 region has the DNA TGTGCCACCAGCAGCCCTGACAGGGGGGATGAAAAACTGTTTTTT.